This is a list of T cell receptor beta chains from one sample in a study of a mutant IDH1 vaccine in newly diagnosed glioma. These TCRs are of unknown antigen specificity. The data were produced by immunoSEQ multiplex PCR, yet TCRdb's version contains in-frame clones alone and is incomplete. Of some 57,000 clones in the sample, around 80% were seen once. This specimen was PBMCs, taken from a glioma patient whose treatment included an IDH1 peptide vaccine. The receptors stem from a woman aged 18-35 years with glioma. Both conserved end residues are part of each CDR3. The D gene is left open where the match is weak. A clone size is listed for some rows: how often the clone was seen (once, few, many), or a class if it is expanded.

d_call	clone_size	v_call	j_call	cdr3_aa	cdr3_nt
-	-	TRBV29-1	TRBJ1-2	CSVYSFGGADYGYTF	TGCAGCGTCTATTCATTCGGGGGCGCAGACTATGGCTACACCTTC
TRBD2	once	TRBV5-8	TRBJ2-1	CASSYRGGRSYNEQFF	TGTGCCAGCAGCTACCGGGGCGGGAGATCCTACAATGAGCAGTTCTTC
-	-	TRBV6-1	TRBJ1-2	CASSEIQDNYGYTF	TGTGCCAGCAGTGAAATACAGGATAACTATGGCTACACCTTC
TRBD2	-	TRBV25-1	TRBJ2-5	CASSSSGGGETQYF	TGTGCCAGCAGTTCGTCGGGGGGTGGCGAGACCCAGTACTTC
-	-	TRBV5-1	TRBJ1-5	CASSLAGEASNQPQHF	TGCGCCAGCAGTCTTGCAGGGGAGGCAAGCAATCAGCCCCAGCATTTT
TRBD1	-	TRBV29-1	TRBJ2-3	CSVPPGTGGTKFTDTQYF	TGCAGCGTCCCCCCCGGGACAGGGGGCACAAAATTCACAGATACGCAGTATTTT
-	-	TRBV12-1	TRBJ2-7	CASSSGQTGLAGGAYEQYF	TGTGCCAGCAGCTCCGGACAGACGGGACTAGCGGGGGGGGCCTACGAGCAGTACTTC
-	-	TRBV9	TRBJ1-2	CASSETVNYGYTF	TGTGCCAGCAGCGAAACAGTTAACTATGGCTACACCTTC
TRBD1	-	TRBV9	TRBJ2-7	CASSPGQGAYEQYF	TGTGCCAGCAGCCCGGGACAGGGGGCCTACGAGCAGTACTTC
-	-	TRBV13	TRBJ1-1	CASSPSGTTEAFF	TGTGCCAGCAGCCCCTCGGGTACGACTGAAGCTTTCTTT
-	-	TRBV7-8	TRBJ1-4	CASSLSATNEKLFF	TGTGCCAGCAGCTTAAGCGCAACTAATGAAAAACTGTTTTTT
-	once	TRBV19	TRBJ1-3	CASLSWTDSGNTIYF	TGTGCCAGTTTGTCCTGGACCGACTCTGGAAACACCATATATTTT
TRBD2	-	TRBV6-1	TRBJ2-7	CASSEGGSGSYEQYF	TGTGCCAGCAGTGAAGGTGGTAGCGGGAGCTACGAGCAGTACTTC
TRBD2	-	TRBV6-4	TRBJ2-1	CASSVAGGEKYEQFF	TGTGCCAGCAGTGTAGCGGGGGGGGAAAAATATGAGCAGTTCTTC
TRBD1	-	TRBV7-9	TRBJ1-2	CASSPRGGNYGYTF	TGTGCCAGCAGCCCCAGGGGGGGGAACTATGGCTACACCTTC
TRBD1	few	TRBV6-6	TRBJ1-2	CASSPPGTVYGYTF	TGTGCCAGCAGTCCTCCCGGGACAGTATATGGCTACACCTTC
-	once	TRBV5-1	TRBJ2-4	CASSLGQLAKNIQYF	TGCGCCAGCAGCCTCGGACAGCTAGCCAAAAACATTCAGTACTTC
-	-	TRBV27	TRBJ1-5	CASSLSPRVQPQHF	TGTGCCAGCAGTTTATCCCCACGGGTTCAGCCCCAGCATTTT
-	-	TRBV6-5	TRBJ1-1	CASSYRTGRKNTEAFF	TGTGCCAGCAGTTACAGGACGGGACGGAAGAACACTGAAGCTTTCTTT
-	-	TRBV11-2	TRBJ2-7	CASEGTKGYEQYF	TGTGCCAGCGAAGGAACAAAGGGATACGAGCAGTACTTC
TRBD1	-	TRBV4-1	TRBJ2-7	CASSHFRGLSSYEQYF	TGCGCCAGCAGCCACTTCAGGGGGCTATCTTCCTACGAGCAGTACTTC
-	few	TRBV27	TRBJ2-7	CASSTDTGREQYF	TGTGCCAGCAGTACTGACACAGGGAGGGAGCAGTACTTC
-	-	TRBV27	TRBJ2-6	CASSPTGSPLTF	TGTGCCAGCAGTCCAACAGGGTCCCCCCTGACTTTC
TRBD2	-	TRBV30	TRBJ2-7	CAWSVSLAGTYEQYF	TGTGCCTGGAGTGTGTCGCTAGCGGGGACCTACGAGCAGTACTTC
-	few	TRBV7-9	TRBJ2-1	CASSSQGTEQFF	TGTGCCAGCAGCTCCCAGGGGACTGAGCAGTTCTTC
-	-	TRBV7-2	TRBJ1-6	CASSLFLGQGSNSPLHF	TGTGCCAGCAGCTTATTCCTCGGGCAGGGCTCCAATTCACCCCTCCACTTT
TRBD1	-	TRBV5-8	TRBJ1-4	CASSFGTGNEKLFF	TGTGCCAGCAGCTTTGGGACAGGGAACGAAAAACTGTTTTTT
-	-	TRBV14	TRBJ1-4	CASSPIRTPNEKLFF	TGTGCCAGCAGCCCAATCCGGACCCCCAATGAAAAACTGTTTTTT
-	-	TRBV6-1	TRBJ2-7	CASSDYEQYF	TGTGCCAGCAGTGACTACGAGCAGTACTTC
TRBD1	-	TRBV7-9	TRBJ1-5	CASSTSGGGQPQHF	TGTGCCAGCAGCACCTCAGGGGGCGGGCAGCCCCAGCATTTT
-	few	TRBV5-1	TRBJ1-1	CASRLAVLGNEAFF	TGCGCCAGCAGATTGGCGGTATTGGGGAATGAAGCTTTCTTT
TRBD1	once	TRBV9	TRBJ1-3	CASSVGTGWTGNTIYF	TGTGCCAGCAGCGTTGGGACAGGGTGGACTGGAAACACCATATATTTT
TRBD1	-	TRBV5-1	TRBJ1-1	CASSLARGASTAFF	TGCGCCAGCAGCTTGGCCAGGGGGGCTAGTACAGCTTTCTTT
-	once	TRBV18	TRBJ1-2	CASSPRTETNYGYTF	TGTGCCAGCTCACCAAGAACAGAGACGAACTATGGCTACACCTTC
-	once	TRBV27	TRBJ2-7	CASSRGAPMEQYF	TGTGCCAGCTCTCGGGGGGCCCCCATGGAGCAGTACTTC
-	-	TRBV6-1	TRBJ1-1	CASSDLYLDSEAFF	TGTGCCAGCAGTGACCTCTACTTAGACTCTGAAGCTTTCTTT
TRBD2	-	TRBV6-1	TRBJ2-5	CASSVVSGSGETQYF	TGTGCCAGCAGTGTGGTTAGCGGGAGCGGGGAGACCCAGTACTTC